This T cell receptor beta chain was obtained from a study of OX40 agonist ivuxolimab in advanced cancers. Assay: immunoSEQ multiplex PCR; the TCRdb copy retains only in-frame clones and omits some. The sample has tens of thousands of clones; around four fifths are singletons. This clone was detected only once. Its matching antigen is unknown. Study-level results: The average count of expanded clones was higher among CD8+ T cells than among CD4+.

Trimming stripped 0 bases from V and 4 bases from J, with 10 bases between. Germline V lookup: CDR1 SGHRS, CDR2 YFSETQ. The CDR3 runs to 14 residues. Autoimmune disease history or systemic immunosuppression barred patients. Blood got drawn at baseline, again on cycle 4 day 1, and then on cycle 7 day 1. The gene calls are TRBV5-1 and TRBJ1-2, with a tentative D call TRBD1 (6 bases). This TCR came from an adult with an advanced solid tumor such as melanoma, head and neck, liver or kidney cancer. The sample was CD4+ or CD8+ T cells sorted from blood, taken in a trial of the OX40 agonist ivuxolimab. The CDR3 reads CASSLVWTVYGYTF. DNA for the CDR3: TGCGCCAGCAGCTTGGTTTGGACAGTCTATGGCTACACCTTC.